This T cell receptor (beta chain) was observed in a study of blood T cell repertoires in COVID-19 (dated by TCRdb to 2018 to 2020). Context from the whole study: Samples from collaborators originated in the United States, Italy and Spain and spanned both the acute and convalescent phases of COVID-19. The material from the prospective study consisted of cDNA or gDNA derived from T cells, B-cell-depleted T cells, or PBMCs. Subjects who had been exposed to COVID-19, were actively infected with it, or had recovered from it provided the deeply sampled blood TCRbeta repertoires that made up the dataset. The repertoires were made available in a free public database intended to serve as a resource for research on the immune response to SARS-CoV-2. The samples were drawn from the first 160 participants of the ongoing ImmuneRACE study and from 950 to 1,500 subjects provided by 6 global collaborators. A de-identified subject ID, COVID-19 status, age in years and sex were almost always included in the sample metadata. Where HLA class I and class II types were available, the types were taken from metadata supplied by the sample provider, not from assay-based typing.

As concerns this clone: Its cognate antigen has yet to be identified. Qualities for individual bases were not recorded, and no much larger clone is one base off.

General study outcomes and caveats: How much clinical and demographic metadata was included differed by source and by participant, and the metadata was provided uncurated.

Trimmed from V: 8 bases; trimmed from J: 10 bases; junction bases lacking a gene match: 11. Measured from the cysteine to the phenylalanine, the CDR3 is 13 residues long. The read is trimmed to its CDR3 DNA, 39 bases read in frame from base 1. Via the germline V gene, CDR1 is MDHEN and CDR2 SYDVKM. One collaborating source in Seattle enrolled patients during active infection and followed them longitudinally through the course of disease. The collaborating institutions used their own protocols to collect whole blood in K2EDTA tubes. For TCRbeta analysis, collaborators shipped samples in one of three forms: frozen whole blood, isolated PBMCs, or DNA extracted from either of those sample types. TCRbeta CDR3 regions were amplified from genomic DNA using the immunoSEQ Assay, a bias-controlled multiplex PCR. As for how the authors treated the data: Nucleated cell counts per sample were estimated from amplification of reference gene primers within the assay. To quantify the absolute abundance of each unique TCRbeta CDR3 rearrangement, sequence reads were collapsed and filtered. For each sample, productive Simpson clonality was calculated as the square root of Simpson's diversity index over productive rearrangements. This immuneACCESS table, as held by TCRdb, lists in-frame sequences with V and J called but not all clones. Of the missing ones, under half trace to an unresolved V gene in checked studies; the others have no known cause. Clone size and V and J calls were adopted from that table, with D and trimming inferred from the DNA. Within this sample are a few hundred thousand clones, with 70% to 85% of them counted one time only. The ten largest account for roughly 0.94% of the sample.

Here the chain combines TRBV28 and TRBJ1-1; TRBD1 lines up with 9 middle nucleotides. This clonotype was obtained from a human donor with COVID-19, enrolled during active disease. The donor label of this sample is uncertain. The material sequenced was peripheral blood. The DNA sequence is TGTGCCAGCGCCTCTTCACAGGGGGCAAGAGCTTTCTTT. It encodes CASASSQGARAFF.